The entry below gives a single T cell receptor beta chain sequence along with its context. As yet, its antigen is unknown. Time point defined: week 47, end of study. Each vaccine dose was 300 ug of mutant IDH1 20-mer peptide, with topical imiquimod. Eight vaccinations went to patients in weeks 1, 3, 5, 7, 11, 15, 19, 23. Astrocytomas found in donors were new, WHO grade 3 or 4, IDH1-mutant and ATRX-lost. This sample stems from a study of a mutant IDH1 vaccine in newly diagnosed glioma. Whole-study context: A roughly 62% male, 37.5% female split and a mean age of roughly 37 years characterized treated patients.

Trimming took 2 bases from V and 4 from J, leaving 12 bases between them. The CDR3 contains 15 residues. Germline CDR1 is MNHEY and CDR2 is SVGAGI. Repertoires were generated with immunoSEQ multiplex PCR, while TCRdb's copy carries only in-frame clones and drops some. The table lists 50,000 or so clones, about four fifths of them singletons, with around 4.7% in the top ten. The clonotype was recovered from a woman in her twenties or thirties with glioma. Some clones in this sample may be carry-over from other donors' samples. This chain joins TRBV6-5 and TRBJ2-1; D might be TRBD2 (6 bases). Sequences were derived from PBMCs, sampled from a glioma patient whose treatment included an IDH1 peptide vaccine. The CDR3 spells CASSYVSGPYNEQFF. Here the CDR3 DNA reads TGTGCCAGCAGTTACGTAAGCGGGCCTTACAATGAGCAGTTCTTC.